The rows below give T cell receptor beta chains drawn from one sample of a study of T cells in Graves' hyperthyroidism and ophthalmopathy. TCRdb independently ran MiXCR on the multiplex PCR reads; one entry per CDR3 protein. The sample holds approximately 640,000 distinct CDR3 sequences; 45% are singletons and the top ten take under 8.5%. The sample comprised peripheral blood or thyroid tissue (not recorded which). These receptors all stem from an adult man with Graves' disease, either hyperthyroidism or ophthalmopathy (not recorded which). CDR3s include the opening cysteine and the closing phenylalanine or tryptophan. The D gene is left open where the match is weak. Size is omitted from some rows. Given values are once, few, many or a class for expanded clones.

- | - | TRBJ2-7 | TRBV2 | TGTGCCAGCAGTGAGCCGCGCGTCTCCTACTACGAGCAGTACTTC | CASSEPRVSYYEQYF
- | - | TRBJ1-1 | TRBV20-1 | TGCGGAGGAGAGCAGGGGAACACTGAAGCTTTCTTT | CGGEQGNTEAFF
- | few | TRBJ1-2 | TRBV11-2 | TGTGCCAGCAGCTTGCCAGGGGATGTCTCTGGCTACACCTTC | CASSLPGDVSGYTF
- | few | TRBJ1-1 | TRBV12-3/TRBV12-4 | TGTGCCAGCAGTGACGGAGGTCAAACGTGGAACACTGAAGCTTTCTTT | CASSDGGQTWNTEAFF
TRBD1 | - | TRBJ1-4 | TRBV15 | TGTGCCACCAGCAGAGCCAGACCGGGACAGGGCCTCGAAAAACTGTTTTTT | CATSRARPGQGLEKLFF
- | many | TRBJ2-5 | TRBV12-3/TRBV12-4 | TGTGCCAGCAGCTCCGGGAGCCAAGAGACCCAGTACTTC | CASSSGSQETQYF
TRBD1 | few | TRBJ1-1 | TRBV20-1 | TGCAGTGCTAGACAGGGGGCCGATGAAGCTTTCTTT | CSARQGADEAFF
- | many | TRBJ1-6 | TRBV10-2 | TGCGCCAGCAGTGAGATTTGGGGGCAGCTTAATTCACCCCTCCACTTT | CASSEIWGQLNSPLHF
- | many | TRBJ2-2 | TRBV7-3 | TGTGCCAGCAGCTGGAGACTACCCCAAGGACCCGGGGAGCTGTTTTTT | CASSWRLPQGPGELFF
- | - | TRBJ1-4 | TRBV2 | TGTGCCAGCAGTGAAGGCGCAGGCAGGAATGAAAAACTGTTTTTT | CASSEGAGRNEKLFF
- | - | TRBJ1-3 | TRBV29-1 | TGCAGCGCCTCCGGGCCATCCTCTGGAAACACCATATATTTT | CSASGPSSGNTIYF
TRBD2 | - | TRBJ2-5 | TRBV9 | TGTGCCAGCAGTCTTATAGCGGGAGGGCTCTGGGAGACCCAGTACTTC | CASSLIAGGLWETQYF